A single sample is the source of the 27 T cell receptor beta chains below, sequenced in a study of blood T cell repertoires in COVID-19. Here immunoSEQ multiplex PCR was the method, and the copy in TCRdb shows in-frame clones only, minus some. The sample includes around 190,000 clones, about 88% seen only once; the top ten take 2.5% to 3.5%. Sequences were obtained from PBMCs or T cells enriched from blood (not recorded which). These receptor sequences come from a woman aged 25 to 39 who had recovered from COVID-19.

J is TRBJ1-5 and V is TRBV25-1; D might be TRBD1 (6 bases). The V and J ends lost 2 bases and 0 bases respectively, with 8 bases between them. Germline values: CDR1 MGHDK, CDR2 SYGVNS. There are 15 residues in the CDR3. The CDR3 DNA sequence: TGTGCCAGCAGTGAAACAGGGTATAGCAATCAGCCCCAGCATTTT. It encodes CASSETGYSNQPQHF.

In DNA form, the CDR3 reads TGCGCCAGTCGAAAGGAACAGAGCTCCTACGAGCAGTACTTC. Protein product: CASRKEQSSYEQYF. V gene TRBV5-1 combines with J gene TRBJ2-7; the D is unclear. Germline lookup yields CDR1 SGHRS and CDR2 YFSETQ. With 8 bases removed from V and 0 bases from J, the gap between germline ends came to 15 bases. This CDR3 spans 14 amino acids.

The chain carries TRBV5-1 and TRBJ2-2; 12 positions agree with TRBD2. CDR1 and CDR2 (germline): SGHRS, YFSETQ. Unmatched junction bases numbered 8, after V lost 0 bases and J lost 5 bases. This CDR3 spans 18 amino acids. CDR3 DNA: TGCGCCAGCAGCTTGGCTTCTAGCGGGGGGGCCAGAACCGGGGAGCTGTTTTTT. The encoded protein is CASSLASSGGARTGELFF.

The chain couples TRBV2 to TRBJ1-2, with 8 bases identical to TRBD1. This CDR3 has 13 amino acids. Germline V gene sequence: CDR1 SNHLY, CDR2 FYNNEI. Losses at the gene ends were 6 bases for V and 3 bases for J; bases not matched to a gene: 3. The DNA of the CDR3 is TGTGCCAGCAGGCCGGACAGGGACTATGGCTACACCTTC. Translation: CASRPDRDYGYTF.

This chain uses TRBV27 with TRBJ2-3; 9 bases fit TRBD1. The germline gives CDR1 MNHEY, CDR2 SMNVEV (reference sequence). With V trimmed by 6 bases and J by 3 bases, 10 bases remained unmatched. CDR3 length: 16 amino acids. CDR3 protein: CASREDTGGATDTQYF. The CDR3 DNA reads TGTGCCAGCAGGGAAGACACAGGGGGCGCGACAGATACGCAGTATTTT.

The genes are TRBV4-2 and TRBJ2-3; tentative D call: TRBD2 (7 bases). This CDR3 contains 18 residues. CDR1 is LGHNA, CDR2 YNFKEQ, per germline. V was trimmed by 1 base and J by 1 base, leaving 18 bases between them. The CDR3 DNA sequence: TGTGCCAGCAGCCAAGCCCTGCGAGGGAGGGGGGGCACAGATACGCAGTATTTT. This translates into CASSQALRGRGGTDTQYF.

V is TRBV5-1 and J is TRBJ1-1; 7 nucleotides line up with TRBD1. Germline V lookup: CDR1 SGHRS, CDR2 YFSETQ. The CDR3 sequence is 15 residues long. Trimming cost V 2 bases and J 5 bases; bases outside gene matches: 9. DNA for the CDR3: TGCGCCAGCAGCTTCGCAGGGGGAATGGGGACTGAAGCTTTCTTT. Protein sequence: CASSFAGGMGTEAFF.

This sequence joins TRBV5-4 and TRBJ1-2; D gene unclear. CDR1 is SGHNT and CDR2 is YYREEE in the germline V gene (reference sequence). The V end lost 1 base, the J end lost 5 bases, and 18 bases lay between the germline ends. The CDR3 runs 16 residues. The CDR3 sequence is CASSLIRGLLFYGYTF. CDR3 DNA sequence: TGTGCCAGCAGCTTGATTCGTGGCCTCCTCTTTTATGGCTACACCTTC.

The chain joins TRBV14 to TRBJ2-7; TRBD2 aligns across 10 bases. Trimming at V came to 4 bases and at J to 5 bases, leaving 8 bases not matched to a gene. The CDR3 covers 15 residues. Germline V gene data show CDR1 as SGHDN and CDR2 as FVKESK. This CDR3 is CASSPLAGALHEQYF. CDR3 DNA: TGTGCCAGCAGCCCTCTAGCGGGAGCTCTCCACGAGCAGTACTTC.

The CDR3 region is CASSLGLAFREQFF. The CDR3 DNA reads as TGCGCCAGCAGCTTGGGACTAGCGTTCAGAGAGCAGTTCTTC. V is TRBV5-1 and J is TRBJ2-1; TRBD2 matches at 8 bases. Germline V gene lookup returns CDR1 SGHRS and CDR2 YFSETQ. The CDR3 contains 14 residues. The trim removed 0 bases at V and 10 bases at J, leaving 6 bases unmatched.

This clone has more than one count but fewer than ten. The genes are TRBV28 and TRBJ1-5; D is undetermined. The CDR3 sequence is 16 residues long. CDR1 is MDHEN, CDR2 SYDVKM, per germline. Trimming took off 2 bases at V and 2 bases at J, with 13 bases between the two ends. In DNA form, the CDR3 reads TGTGCCAGCAGTTTAAGGTCGGGGTACGGCAATCAGCCCCAGCATTTT. Amino acid sequence: CASSLRSGYGNQPQHF.

This rearrangement joins TRBV29-1 to TRBJ1-4; D not certain. V was pared by 4 bases and J by 4 bases, with 13 bases between. Germline values: CDR1 SQVTM, CDR2 ANQGSEA. This CDR3 region has 14 residues. The CDR3 DNA reads TGCAGCGTTGGAAGGGAGGCGGGTAATGAAAAACTGTTTTTT. It translates to CSVGREAGNEKLFF.

The chain employs TRBV21-1 and TRBJ1-2. TRBV21-1 has pseudogene status. The CDR3 length is 11 residues. CDR3 amino acids: CASTGTRKTTF. The CDR3 nucleotides are TGTGCCAGCACCGGGACTAGGAAGACCACCTTC.

V is TRBV7-9 and J is TRBJ1-2, with D uncertain. CDR1 SEHNR and CDR2 FQNEAQ come from the germline V gene (reference sequence). V shed 1 base and J shed 3 bases, with 18 bases lying between them. The CDR3 is made up of 17 amino acids. The CDR3: CASSLGQVLAHYYGYTF. For the CDR3, the DNA is TGTGCCAGCAGCTTAGGGCAGGTCCTTGCCCATTACTATGGCTACACCTTC. Using reference TRBV7-9 and TRBJ1-2 for the parts outside the CDR3, the full variable domain is DTGVSQNPRHKITKRGQNVTFRCDPISEHNRLYWYRQTLGQGPEFLTYFQNEAQLEKSRLLSDRFSAERPKGSFSTLEIQRTEQGDSAMYLCASSLGQVLAHYYGYTFGSGTRLTVV.

The chain links TRBV9 to TRBJ2-2, with 10 bases matching TRBD2. Germline values: CDR1 SGDLS, CDR2 YYNGEE. V dropped 6 bases and J dropped 2; count of bases not matched to a gene: 4. The CDR3 is 15 residues long. CDR3 sequence (DNA): TGTGCCAGCACCAGGACTAGCGGTAACACCGGGGAGCTGTTTTTT. This gives the protein CASTRTSGNTGELFF. Complete variable domain (other parts from reference TRBV9 and TRBJ2-2): DSGVTQTPKHLITATGQRVTLRCSPRSGDLSVYWYQQSLDQGLQFLIQYYNGEERAKGNILERFSAQQFPDLHSELNLSSLELGDSALYFCASTRTSGNTGELFFGEGSRLTVL.

In its sample, this clone was seen once. This sequence joins TRBV4-2 and TRBJ1-5; a possible D gene is TRBD1 (6 bases). From germline, CDR1 is LGHNA and CDR2 YNFKEQ. V was shortened by 0 bases and J by 3 bases, with 9 bases between the two germline ends. The CDR3 contains 15 residues. The CDR3 spells CASSQDSGDNQPQHF. The CDR3 DNA is TGTGCCAGCAGCCAAGATTCAGGGGACAATCAGCCCCAGCATTTT.

The chain combines TRBV19 with TRBJ1-5; D perhaps matches TRBD1 (6 bases). This CDR3 has 17 residues. Germline loops: CDR1 LNHDA, CDR2 SQIVND (reference sequence). V lost 5 bases, J lost 3 bases, and 20 bases lay in between. The CDR3 reads CASSPTDVGANNQPQHF. The CDR3 DNA follows: TGTGCCAGTAGTCCCACCGATGTGGGGGCGAACAATCAGCCCCAGCATTTT. The entire variable domain, with the rest obtained from reference TRBV19 and TRBJ1-5, is as follows: DGGITQSPKYLFRKEGQNVTLSCEQNLNHDAMYWYRQDPGQGLRLIYYSQIVNDFQKGDIAEGYSVSREKKESFPLTVTSAQKNPTAFYLCASSPTDVGANNQPQHFGDGTRLSIL.

This chain links TRBV7-2 with TRBJ1-5; TRBD1 might be the D (6 bases). The CDR3 is 17 amino acids. Deletions cut 0 bases from V and 4 bases from J, with 16 bases between. Germline lookup yields CDR1 SGHTA and CDR2 FQGNSA. The DNA for the CDR3 is TGTGCCAGCAGCTTAGCGCTAGGGGGGGCTGGTAATCAGCCCCAGCATTTT. Translation: CASSLALGGAGNQPQHF.

The rearrangement links TRBV19 to TRBJ1-5; D gene uncertain. The germline CDR1 and CDR2 sequences are LNHDA and SQIVND (reference sequence). The CDR3 contains 14 residues. V lost 7 bases, J lost 0 bases, and 10 bases lay in between. The DNA for the CDR3 is TGTGCCAGTACCACCTGGAGTAGCAATCAGCCCCAGCATTTT. Protein product: CASTTWSSNQPQHF.

The chain couples TRBV24-1 to TRBJ1-2; 9 positions agree with TRBD1. From germline, CDR1 is KGHDR and CDR2 SFDVKD. The V and J ends lost 4 bases and 8 bases, in that order; junction bases with no gene match: 7. There are 14 residues in the CDR3. CDR3 bases: TGTGCCACCAGTGAACAGGACAGGGGTAAGGGCTACACCTTC. Protein sequence: CATSEQDRGKGYTF.

The V call is TRBV28, the J call TRBJ1-1; D is perhaps TRBD1 (6 bases). Deletions cut 2 bases from V and 11 bases from J, with 15 bases between. From germline, CDR1 is MDHEN and CDR2 SYDVKM. The CDR3 is made up of 13 amino acids. In DNA form, the CDR3 reads TGTGCCAGCAGTTTAAGCTACAGGGTGTCGGCTTTCTTT. Protein: CASSLSYRVSAFF.

V is TRBV21-1 and J is TRBJ1-3; the listed D gene, TRBD1, was not tested against the DNA. TRBV21-1 constitutes a pseudogene. The CDR3 length is 14 residues. The CDR3 sequence is CASSKGQGRNTIYF. The DNA for the CDR3 is TGTGCCAGCAGCAAAGGACAGGGTCGAAACACCATATATTTT.

This rearrangement joins TRBV5-8 to TRBJ2-3, with a possible D match to TRBD2 (6 bases). CDR1 SGHTS and CDR2 YDEGEE come from the germline V gene. The CDR3 spans 16 residues. V lost 0 bases and J 2 bases, leaving 13 bases between the germline ends. DNA for the CDR3: TGTGCCAGCAGCTTGGCCTGGCGGGACGACACAGATACGCAGTATTTT. Translation gives CASSLAWRDDTDTQYF.

J is TRBJ1-2 and V is TRBV21-1. TRBV21-1 is designated a pseudogene. The CDR3 covers 15 residues. In DNA, the CDR3 is TGTGCCAGCAGCAAAGGAGAGGTAGAGTTTCCCGGCTACACCTTC. It translates to CASSKGEVEFPGYTF.

The V call is TRBV10-3, the J call TRBJ2-2; 8 nucleotides line up with TRBD2. Looked up from germline, CDR1 is ENHRY and CDR2 is SYGVKD. This CDR3 comprises 15 residues. V lost 10 bases to trimming and J lost 6 bases; unmatched junction nucleotides: 13. The CDR3 loop reads CATRGLAGPAGELFF. Written as DNA, the CDR3 is TGTGCCACAAGGGGTCTAGCGGGTCCCGCCGGGGAGCTGTTTTTT.

This chain joins TRBV28 and TRBJ2-3, with TRBD2 matching 9 bases. Trimming took 6 bases from V and 0 from J; bases not matched to a gene: 13. This CDR3 has 18 residues. Per germline, CDR1 MDHEN and CDR2 SYDVKM. The CDR3 protein is CASRVGGGAYLSTDTQYF. CDR3 nucleotide sequence: TGTGCCAGCAGGGTCGGCGGGGGGGCCTATTTAAGCACAGATACGCAGTATTTT.

The chain carries TRBV5-1 and TRBJ1-4; 9 nucleotides agree with TRBD1. V was clipped by 4 bases and J by 3 bases; unmatched bases: 7. The germline CDR1 and CDR2 sequences are SGHRS and YFSETQ. The CDR3 totals 16 residues. The CDR3 bases are TGCGCCAGCAGCCCAGGGACAGGGAGGGCTAATGAAAAACTGTTTTTT. This encodes CASSPGTGRANEKLFF.